This record looks at one T cell receptor (beta chain) sequence and its context. Its matching antigen is unknown. The protocol was immunoSEQ multiplex PCR, while the TCRdb copy is restricted to in-frame clones and leaves out a portion. The sample contains under 70,000 clones, under 80% of which appear only once. ViraFEST assay sequencing came after antigen-specific CD4+ T cells were expanded with viral peptide pools. It was after nine to eleven days of culture that CD4+ T cells were isolated. PCR confirmed that the person was infected with SARS-CoV-2 between March and December 2020. A density of more than 1.5 million PBMC per well was used; these cells were cultured with 9.5 to 10 IU/ml IL-2 and approximately 10 ug/ml peptides. This entry belongs to a study of vaccination effects on CD4 cells after COVID-19. Study-wide findings and caveats: Convalescent patients' post-vaccine spike repertoire was mostly distinct vaccine-induced clones.

Trimming cost V 4 bases and J 7 bases, with 21 bases left between them. The CDR3 consists of 16 residues. Per germline, CDR1 SGHNT and CDR2 YYREEE (reference sequence). The V gene is TRBV5-4, the J gene TRBJ2-1; possible D gene TRBD2, 6 bases. This specimen consisted of CD4+ T cells from PBMCs cultured with HIV peptides, obtained before COVID-19 vaccination. Subset described: HIV-1 Nef peptide pool negative control/reference culture. The receptor comes from a human donor who had a prior SARS-CoV-2 infection. In DNA form, the CDR3 reads TGTGCCAGCAGCCCGGAGGGCGGGCCCCTTATGAATGAGCAGTTCTTC. This gives the protein CASSPEGGPLMNEQFF.